The T cell receptor (beta chain) under discussion was sequenced for a study of T cell changes during pregnancy in multiple sclerosis. Clones were sequenced by immunoSEQ multiplex PCR, and TCRdb holds only the in-frame ones, with some missing. Of about 44,000 clones in the sample, about 96% were seen once. This CDR3 spans 17 amino acids. Germline V lookup: CDR1 MDHEN, CDR2 SYDVKM. The V gene end was trimmed by 2 bases and the J gene end by 0 bases; junction bases not matched to a gene: 3. Here the sequenced sample was peripheral blood, taken in the second trimester of pregnancy. V gene TRBV28 combines with J gene TRBJ2-6; 8 positions agree with TRBD1. The sequence derives from a female donor with multiple sclerosis, enrolled in a pregnancy study. The CDR3 coding sequence is TGTGCCAGCAGTTTAAGGACAGGGCGCTCTGGGGCCAACGTCCTGACTTTC. Its translation is CASSLRTGRSGANVLTF.